This TCR beta chain stems from a study of cytomegalovirus exposure and HLA in healthy donors (dated by TCRdb to 2017 to 2019). In the study overall: In an earlier analysis of roughly 500 of the donors, 276 Gb of sequence data and some 100 million unique TCR beta sequences from roughly 180 million T cells were reported. To predict cytomegalovirus infection status, the study brought together high-throughput TCR immunosequencing, statistical association of individual TCRs with disease status, and machine learning. Because of strong linkage in the cohort, roughly five DR-DQ haplotypes were treated as single units for association and clustering. Along with the roughly 700-subject first cohort, a separate validation cohort of over 90 different subjects was used. Of the roughly 430 genotyped donors, approximately 83% fell in the genetic ancestry cluster associated with self-reported Caucasian donors. About 280 gigabases of sequencing data and around 88 million unique TCR sequences made up an early release that covered 500 to 700 HLA-typed donors. The study used immunosequencing to profile the T cell repertoires of about 670 subjects and linked those repertoires to cytomegalovirus serostatus. The number of typed donors differed by locus: about 629-630 for A, B, C, DRB1 and DQB1; approximately 540 for DQA1; approximately 600 for DPA1; and about 450 for DPB1. The aim of the study was to test whether cataloging public T cell receptors could identify signatures of past pathogen exposure. Class I and class II HLA loci were covered by the typing at four-digit resolution. The later analysis used no new phenotypic data to find candidate immune exposures, relying instead on TCR beta sequences and their occurrence across donors. Among about 390 genotyped donors of the cohort, an average of 235,054 unique TCR beta nucleotide sequences were sequenced per donor, approximately 20% of them non-productive. Every discovery cohort repertoire had been produced on one sequencing platform. In a later analysis, previously published TCR beta repertoires from 600 to 850 donors were re-analyzed and high-resolution HLA genotyping was added so that TCR occurrence patterns could be studied. An earlier analysis of 450 to 750 of the donors used high-throughput TCR beta sequencing to judge whether each TCR beta V gene segment behaved as functional or pseudogenic. Genome-wide SNP genotypes for about three fifths of the roughly 670 donors were used in a later genetic analysis, which treated that subset as a discovery cohort. Donor age, sex, ethnicity and CMV serostatus were collected together with the repertoire data. Beyond this particular receptor, the publication reports: A further reported finding was that TCR beta sequences accurately predicted the HLA-A and HLA-B alleles for most subjects in the first cohort. While some public TCRs were present in many individuals, most TCR sequences turned up only very rarely across donors. Because HLA typing was unavailable for some donors at each locus, only the typed subset was used in association tests. According to a later analysis, TCR association rates differed among HLA loci, with DRB1 alleles showing the most associated TCRs and HLA-C alleles showing the fewest. The authors suggested that the approach could potentially be extended to other disease states and immunological phenotypes. A later analysis associated around 16,000 TCR beta sequences with specific HLA alleles at a false discovery rate of 0.05. In the study, about 150 TCR beta chains were listed as associated with cytomegalovirus. Presence/absence analyses assumed roughly uniform sequencing depth across donors, an assumption that may not hold. The sequencing pipeline was judged likely to have produced a cluster of highly shared sequence variants as a technical artifact. In a later genetic analysis, fewer N-insertions in productive TCRs were reported among donors in an Asian-associated ancestry cluster than the approximately 710-donor mean. Because counts were too low, seventeen rarely observed V segments, including chromosome 9 orphons, were excluded from the earlier analysis of around 640 of the donors. In a later analysis, most CMV-associated TCR beta chains were found to appear HLA-restricted, with HLA associations seemingly driven largely by CMV exposure. Some IMGT-functional V segments, including TRBV6-2 and TRBV6-3, could not be distinguished by the 87-base-pair reads and were therefore excluded. Three of the identified cytomegalovirus-associated TCR beta chains were confirmed in vitro to be specific for cytomegalovirus antigens. Linkage disequilibrium might explain the correlated functional status among segregating V segments, but an unknown experimental factor could not be excluded. The classifier was reported to diagnose cytomegalovirus status with high specificity and sensitivity in both the original and validation cohorts. In an earlier analysis of around 500 of the donors, most TCR beta V segments appeared in productive rearrangements about 90% or about 30% of the time, broadly matching IMGT annotations. In a later analysis, HLA-associated TCR beta chains were found to be more clonally expanded and to have lower generation probabilities than equally common non-associated chains. Several of the top co-occurrence clusters appeared to be linked to parvovirus B19, influenza, CMV and Epstein-Barr virus, according to a later analysis. An association between a missense DCLRE1C variant and V-gene and J-gene trimming of TCR beta chains was found in a later genetic analysis and replicated in an independent cohort. CMV serostatus was the only immune exposure information available for the cohort. Assigning TCR associations to individual alleles was difficult when HLA alleles, especially DR and DQ, strongly co-occurred. This cohort had only TCR beta chains sequenced, and the lack of alpha or paired-chain data limited which features could be detected.

Library preparation employed the immunoSEQ multiplex PCR assay. The multiplex PCR relied on a mix of 60 forward primers for TCR Vbeta segments and 13 reverse primers for TCR Jbeta segments. The CDR3 region of rearranged TCR beta genes was amplified from genomic DNA with a multiplex PCR assay. The Illumina HiSeq System was used to sequence the amplified TCR beta libraries as 87-base-pair reads. The paper's processing steps were these. A later analysis counted about 80 million unique TCR beta chains across the 650 to 700 repertoires, and 10 million to 11 million of these chains were shared by at least two donors. A nearest-neighbor algorithm error-corrected the raw reads and collapsed the reads into unique sequences, merging closely related sequences to remove PCR and sequencing errors. Alignment of CDR3 sequences to IMGT reference sequences was used to assign V, D and J gene segments. For a sequence to be retained, a match of at least six nucleotides to both a V gene segment and a J gene segment was required. A rearrangement was called productive if the CDR3 had no stop codons and remained in frame with V and J, and every other rearrangement was called non-productive. Following IMGT convention, CDR3 was defined as the stretch from the second conserved V-encoded cysteine up to the conserved J-encoded phenylalanine. Sequences without an unambiguous match to a single V gene segment were excluded from the earlier analysis of about 600 of the donors. An earlier analysis of 500 to 700 of the donors classified V segments as functional when productive rearrangements were above 56.7% and as segregating when the standard deviation between donors was above 5%. A statistical classification framework was developed to diagnose cytomegalovirus status using the catalog of TCR beta chain sequences. A later analysis assigned V and J genes by comparing TCR nucleotide sequences with IMGT/GENE-DB human TR gene sequences. In a later analysis, CDR3 sequences and most-parsimonious VDJ recombination scenarios were assigned using the TCRdist pipeline. In a later analysis, every TCR beta chain was defined by the combination of its CDR3 amino acid sequence and its V-gene family, and reads without a unique V-gene family were dropped. In a later analysis, around 600 highly shared, low-generation-probability nucleotide sequences were removed to address suspected cross-contamination and a sequencing artifact. A later analysis calculated a clonal expansion index for each public chain from normalized within-repertoire ranks of inferred template counts. In a later analysis, generation probabilities were computed with a VDJ recombination model fitted to out-of-frame rearrangements, and the resulting probabilities were checked against IGoR. In a later analysis, TCR-TCR, TCR-HLA and TCR-CMV co-occurrence was scored with hypergeometric tests, and a repertoire-size bias correction was applied to TCR pairs. A later analysis estimated false discovery rates by permuting HLA or CMV assignments 20 times. A later analysis grouped co-occurring TCRs with DBSCAN, adding TCRdist sequence similarity when clustering within HLA-allele-positive subsets. Co-occurrence clustering excluded repertoires with fewer than 30,000 or more than 120,000 public chains, plus five with anomalous nucleotide sharing. The table was pulled from immuneACCESS by TCRdb, which kept in-frame rearrangements only. Such tables lose some clones; where checked, under half of the loss comes from unresolved V genes, and the rest has no known cause. For V, J and clone size, that table is used; D and trimming come from the DNA. The table for this sample lists fewer than 250,000 clones. In total, the top ten clones hold around 0.95% of the sample.

The CDR3 goes from the cysteine to the phenylalanine over 11 residues. CDR3 DNA is the only sequence kept; it has 33 bases, read in frame from the first base. As encoded in the germline V gene, CDR1 is SNHLY while CDR2 is FYNNEI. Trimming leaves V shorter by 11 bases and J shorter by 3 bases, with the junction holding 0 bases beyond the gene matches. Worth noting for this clone: What antigen it recognizes has not been identified.

In total, approximately 610 healthy bone marrow donors made up the cohort. At the time of sampling, all cohort members were nominally healthy, though unrecorded immune exposures were likely present. The donor tested CMV seropositive, placing the donor among the roughly 270 seropositive members of the cohort. Each donor provided a peripheral blood sample, and peripheral blood mononuclear cells were used for TCR beta sequencing. Genomic DNA extraction from the blood cell samples was performed with the Qiagen DNeasy Blood Extraction Kit. The receptor chain draws on TRBV2 and TRBJ2-7, with 11 middle bases fitting TRBD2. The sample consisted of PBMCs. The source of this sequence is a woman in her twenties or thirties in good health and CMV-seropositive. The CDR3 reads CAGTSGYEQYF. The nucleotide sequence reads as follows: TGTGCCGGGACTAGCGGCTACGAGCAGTACTTC.